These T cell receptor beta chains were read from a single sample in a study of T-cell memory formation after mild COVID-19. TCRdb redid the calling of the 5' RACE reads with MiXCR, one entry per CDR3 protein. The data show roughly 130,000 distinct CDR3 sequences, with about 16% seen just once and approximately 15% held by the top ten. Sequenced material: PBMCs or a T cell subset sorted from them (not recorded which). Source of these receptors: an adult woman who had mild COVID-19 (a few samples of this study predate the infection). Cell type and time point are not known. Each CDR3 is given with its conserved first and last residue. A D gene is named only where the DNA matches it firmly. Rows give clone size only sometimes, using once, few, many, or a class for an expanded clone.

CDR3: CASSLASAEGDTQYF; DNA: TGTGCCAGCAGTTTAGCTAGCGCTGAGGGAGATACGCAGTATTTT; J: TRBJ2-3; size: .; V: TRBV12-3/TRBV12-4; D: .
CDR3: CASSLAARGTDTQYF; DNA: TGTGCCAGCAGCTTAGCCGCGCGGGGCACAGATACGCAGTATTTT; J: TRBJ2-3; size: once; V: TRBV7-6; D: .
CDR3: CASSLGPTPDTQYF; DNA: TGTGCCAGCAGCCTTGGACCTACCCCAGATACGCAGTATTTT; J: TRBJ2-3; size: few; V: TRBV7-2; D: .
CDR3: CATSVASTDTQYF; DNA: TGTGCCACCAGTGTCGCGAGCACAGATACGCAGTATTTT; J: TRBJ2-3; size: .; V: TRBV24-1; D: .
CDR3: CASSRSLYYEQYF; DNA: TGTGCCAGCAGTAGGAGCCTTTACTACGAGCAGTACTTC; J: TRBJ2-7; size: .; V: TRBV2; D: .
CDR3: CASSVNPQGVGETQYF; DNA: TGCGCCAGCAGCGTCAACCCACAGGGCGTAGGGGAGACCCAGTACTTC; J: TRBJ2-5; size: few; V: TRBV5-1; D: .
CDR3: CASSIAGAVEAFF; DNA: TGTGCCAGCAGCATCGCTGGAGCGGTGGAAGCTTTCTTT; J: TRBJ1-1; size: once; V: TRBV7-9; D: .
CDR3: CATSRGTGRTEAFF; DNA: TGTGCCACCAGCAGGGGGACAGGGAGAACTGAAGCTTTCTTT; J: TRBJ1-1; size: few; V: TRBV15; D: TRBD1
CDR3: CASTPILPGRDTEAFF; DNA: TGTGCCAGCACCCCTATACTCCCAGGGCGGGACACTGAAGCTTTCTTT; J: TRBJ1-1; size: .; V: TRBV21-1; D: .
CDR3: CASSFASGPYNEQFF; DNA: TGTGCCAGCAGCTTTGCTAGCGGGCCCTACAATGAGCAGTTCTTC; J: TRBJ2-1; size: .; V: TRBV7-9; D: TRBD2
CDR3: CASSWDRDLEQYF; DNA: TGTGCCAGCAGTTGGGACAGGGACTTAGAGCAGTACTTC; J: TRBJ2-7; size: few; V: TRBV12-3/TRBV12-4; D: TRBD1
CDR3: CAWSEGQGVSTDTQYF; DNA: TGTGCCTGGAGTGAAGGACAGGGGGTTAGCACAGATACGCAGTATTTT; J: TRBJ2-3; size: few; V: TRBV30; D: TRBD1
CDR3: CASSQALASSYEQYF; DNA: TGCGCCAGCAGCCAGGCACTAGCGAGCTCCTACGAGCAGTACTTC; J: TRBJ2-7; size: .; V: TRBV4-3; D: TRBD2
CDR3: CASSPGGGNTEAFF; DNA: TGTGCCAGCAGCCCCGGTGGGGGGAACACTGAAGCTTTCTTT; J: TRBJ1-1; size: .; V: TRBV27; D: .
CDR3: CASRPPANIYEQYF; DNA: TGTGCCAGCCGTCCGCCGGCGAACATATACGAGCAGTACTTC; J: TRBJ2-7; size: .; V: TRBV7-9; D: .
CDR3: CSVDATGEQFF; DNA: TGCAGCGTTGATGCGACGGGTGAGCAGTTCTTC; J: TRBJ2-1; size: few; V: TRBV29-1; D: .
CDR3: CASSIAAGVDEQYF; DNA: TGTGCCAGTAGTATAGCGGCAGGGGTCGACGAGCAGTACTTC; J: TRBJ2-7; size: few; V: TRBV19; D: .
CDR3: CATSRERTSWGEQYF; DNA: TGTGCCACCAGCAGGGAGAGGACGAGTTGGGGGGAGCAGTACTTC; J: TRBJ2-7; size: few; V: TRBV15; D: .
CDR3: CASSLEGATGELFF; DNA: TGCGCCAGCAGCTTGGAGGGGGCCACCGGGGAGCTGTTTTTT; J: TRBJ2-2; size: few; V: TRBV5-1; D: TRBD1
CDR3: CASSSASAYEQYF; DNA: TGTGCCAGCAGCTCGGCTAGCGCCTACGAGCAGTACTTC; J: TRBJ2-7; size: .; V: TRBV7-6; D: .
CDR3: CASSLQGQMNTEAFF; DNA: TGTGCCAGCAGCTTACAGGGACAGATGAACACTGAAGCTTTCTTT; J: TRBJ1-1; size: .; V: TRBV7-2; D: TRBD1
CDR3: CASSDWDLGETQYF; DNA: TGTGCCAGCAGTGACTGGGACCTGGGGGAGACCCAGTACTTC; J: TRBJ2-5; size: few; V: TRBV25-1; D: .
CDR3: CASSLPSHRSVRNEAFF; DNA: TGTGCCAGCAGCTTACCGTCCCACAGGTCGGTTCGCAATGAAGCTTTCTTT; J: TRBJ1-1; size: few; V: TRBV7-2; D: .
CDR3: CASSSVPTGTGGRYTGELFF; DNA: TGTGCCAGCAGCTCCGTCCCAACCGGGACAGGGGGCCGATACACCGGGGAGCTGTTTTTT; J: TRBJ2-2; size: few; V: TRBV7-6; D: TRBD1
CDR3: CASSFGTKNGYTF; DNA: TGTGCCAGCAGTTTCGGGACAAAGAATGGCTACACCTTC; J: TRBJ1-2; size: few; V: TRBV12-3/TRBV12-4; D: .
CDR3: CATWGQGAVTGELFF; DNA: TGTGCCACCTGGGGGCAGGGGGCTGTCACCGGGGAGCTGTTTTTT; J: TRBJ2-2; size: few; V: TRBV19; D: TRBD1
CDR3: CASSYAGTGMNTGELFF; DNA: TGTGCCAGCAGTTACGCCGGGACAGGCATGAACACCGGGGAGCTGTTTTTT; J: TRBJ2-2; size: few; V: TRBV12-3/TRBV12-4; D: TRBD1
CDR3: CASSFNRVTGNTIYF; DNA: TGTGCCAGCAGTTTTAACAGGGTGACTGGAAACACCATATATTTT; J: TRBJ1-3; size: .; V: TRBV12-3/TRBV12-4; D: .
CDR3: CASSLATPAGGRSPQETQYF; DNA: TGTGCCAGCAGCTTAGCGACCCCAGCGGGGGGGCGGTCGCCTCAAGAGACCCAGTACTTC; J: TRBJ2-5; size: few; V: TRBV7-8; D: TRBD2
CDR3: CSVNSGANVLTF; DNA: TGCAGCGTTAACTCTGGGGCCAACGTCCTGACTTTC; J: TRBJ2-6; size: many; V: TRBV29-1; D: .
CDR3: CASSSRVQGFSGNTIYF; DNA: TGTGCCAGCAGCTCTCGAGTGCAGGGTTTCTCTGGAAACACCATATATTTT; J: TRBJ1-3; size: .; V: TRBV5-5; D: .
CDR3: CAISEGGPQAGETQYF; DNA: TGTGCCATCAGTGAAGGAGGACCGCAGGCCGGGGAGACCCAGTACTTC; J: TRBJ2-5; size: few; V: TRBV10-3; D: .
CDR3: CASSLGGPAEQYF; DNA: TGTGCCAGCAGCTTAGGGGGTCCTGCCGAGCAGTACTTC; J: TRBJ2-7; size: .; V: TRBV11-2; D: .
CDR3: CASSFGTSSTDTQYF; DNA: TGCGCCAGCAGCTTCGGGACTAGCAGCACAGATACGCAGTATTTT; J: TRBJ2-3; size: few; V: TRBV5-1; D: TRBD2
CDR3: CASSVEVVKTQQYF; DNA: TGTGCCAGCAGCGTAGAGGTCGTAAAGACCCAGCAGTACTTC; J: TRBJ2-7; size: .; V: TRBV9; D: .
CDR3: CASSKGAGDGSEAFF; DNA: TGTGCCAGCAGCAAAGGAGCGGGGGACGGATCTGAAGCTTTCTTT; J: TRBJ1-1; size: .; V: TRBV21-1; D: .
CDR3: CASSAGGVTGELFF; DNA: TGTGCCAGCAGCGCCGGTGGGGTAACCGGGGAGCTGTTTTTT; J: TRBJ2-2; size: few; V: TRBV9; D: .
CDR3: CASSLGQGLIYNEQFF; DNA: TGCGCCAGCAGCTTGGGACAGGGTTTAATCTACAATGAGCAGTTCTTC; J: TRBJ2-1; size: .; V: TRBV4-1; D: TRBD1
CDR3: CASSHPQGRSYEQYF; DNA: TGTGCCAGCAGCCACCCCCAGGGTAGGTCCTACGAGCAGTACTTC; J: TRBJ2-7; size: few; V: TRBV3-1; D: .
CDR3: CASSTSRTDTQYF; DNA: TGTGCCAGCAGCACGTCCCGAACAGATACGCAGTATTTT; J: TRBJ2-3; size: .; V: TRBV5-4; D: .
CDR3: CASNHVRGPIYEQYF; DNA: TGCGCCAGCAACCACGTCAGGGGCCCTATCTACGAGCAGTACTTC; J: TRBJ2-7; size: once; V: TRBV5-1; D: .
CDR3: CASSLYHEQYF; DNA: TGTGCCAGCAGTTTATACCACGAGCAGTACTTC; J: TRBJ2-7; size: few; V: TRBV28; D: .
CDR3: CSVGGGNEQFF; DNA: TGCAGCGTTGGTGGGGGAAATGAGCAGTTCTTC; J: TRBJ2-1; size: .; V: TRBV29-1; D: .
CDR3: CASSLGTVRYEQYF; DNA: TGTGCCAGCAGTCTCGGGACAGTCCGCTACGAGCAGTACTTC; J: TRBJ2-7; size: .; V: TRBV12-3/TRBV12-4; D: TRBD1
CDR3: CASSSDRGFSNQPQHF; DNA: TGTGCCAGCAGCTCGGACAGGGGATTCAGCAATCAGCCCCAGCATTTT; J: TRBJ1-5; size: .; V: TRBV7-8; D: TRBD1
CDR3: CASGSGETQYF; DNA: TGTGCTAGTGGTTCGGGCGAGACCCAGTACTTC; J: TRBJ2-5; size: few; V: TRBV12-5; D: .
CDR3: CSARAGLNTEAFF; DNA: TGCAGTGCTAGAGCTGGACTGAACACTGAAGCTTTCTTT; J: TRBJ1-1; size: many; V: TRBV20-1; D: .
CDR3: CASSLGQGYRNEQYF; DNA: TGTGCCAGCAGCTTAGGACAGGGCTATCGGAACGAGCAGTACTTC; J: TRBJ2-7; size: .; V: TRBV7-9; D: TRBD1
CDR3: CASREGDGNQPQHF; DNA: TGCGCCAGCAGAGAAGGGGACGGCAATCAGCCCCAGCATTTT; J: TRBJ1-5; size: few; V: TRBV5-1; D: .
CDR3: CAWDQLQGIYGYTF; DNA: TGTGCCTGGGATCAGCTACAGGGGATCTATGGCTACACCTTC; J: TRBJ1-2; size: few; V: TRBV30; D: TRBD1
CDR3: CASRYDRGGEKLFF; DNA: TGTGCCAGCAGATATGACAGGGGCGGGGAAAAACTGTTTTTT; J: TRBJ1-4; size: few; V: TRBV5-5; D: TRBD1
CDR3: CASSPGPGKNYGYTF; DNA: TGTGCCAGCAGCCCCGGCCCAGGAAAAAACTATGGCTACACCTTC; J: TRBJ1-2; size: .; V: TRBV3-1; D: .